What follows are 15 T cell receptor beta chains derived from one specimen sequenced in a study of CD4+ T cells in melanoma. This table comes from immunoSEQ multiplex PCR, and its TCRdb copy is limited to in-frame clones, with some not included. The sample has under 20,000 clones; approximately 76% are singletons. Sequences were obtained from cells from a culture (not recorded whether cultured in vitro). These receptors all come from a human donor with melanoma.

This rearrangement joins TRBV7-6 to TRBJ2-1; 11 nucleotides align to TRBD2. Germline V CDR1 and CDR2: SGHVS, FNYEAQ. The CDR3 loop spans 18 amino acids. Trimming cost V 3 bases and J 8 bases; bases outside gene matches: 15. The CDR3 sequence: CASSLDVGSGGAVYEQFF. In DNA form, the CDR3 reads TGTGCCAGCAGCTTGGACGTGGGTAGCGGGGGGGCCGTGTATGAGCAGTTCTTC. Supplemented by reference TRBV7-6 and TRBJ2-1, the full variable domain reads GAGVSQSPRYKVTKRGQDVALRCDPISGHVSLYWYRQALGQGPEFLTYFNYEAQQDKSGLPNDRFSAERPEGSISTLTIQRTEQRDSAMYRCASSLDVGSGGAVYEQFFGPGTRLTVL.

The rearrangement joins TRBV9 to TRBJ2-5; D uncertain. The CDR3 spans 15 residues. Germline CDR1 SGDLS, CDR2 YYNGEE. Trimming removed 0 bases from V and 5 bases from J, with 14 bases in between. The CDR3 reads CASSVGASTGETQYF. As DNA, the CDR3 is TGTGCCAGCAGCGTAGGAGCCAGCACCGGGGAGACCCAGTACTTC.

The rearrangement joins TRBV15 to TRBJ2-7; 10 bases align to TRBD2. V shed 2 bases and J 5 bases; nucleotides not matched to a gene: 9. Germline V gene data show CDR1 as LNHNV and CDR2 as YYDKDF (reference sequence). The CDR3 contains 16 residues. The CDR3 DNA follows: TGTGCCACCAGCAGAAGAGTAGCGGGGGGAAAAGACGAGCAGTACTTC. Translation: CATSRRVAGGKDEQYF.

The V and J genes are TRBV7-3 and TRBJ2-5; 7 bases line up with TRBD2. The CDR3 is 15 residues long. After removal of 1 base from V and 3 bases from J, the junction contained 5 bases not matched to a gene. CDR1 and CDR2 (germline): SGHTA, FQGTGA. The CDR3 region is CASSLSGTTKETQYF. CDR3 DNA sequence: TGTGCCAGCAGCTTAAGTGGGACTACTAAAGAGACCCAGTACTTC.

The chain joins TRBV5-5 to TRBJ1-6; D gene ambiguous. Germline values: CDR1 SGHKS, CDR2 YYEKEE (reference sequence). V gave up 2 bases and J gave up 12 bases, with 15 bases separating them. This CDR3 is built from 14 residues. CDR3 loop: CASSFDPRGRPLHF. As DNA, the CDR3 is TGTGCCAGCAGCTTTGACCCTCGAGGGAGACCCCTCCACTTT.

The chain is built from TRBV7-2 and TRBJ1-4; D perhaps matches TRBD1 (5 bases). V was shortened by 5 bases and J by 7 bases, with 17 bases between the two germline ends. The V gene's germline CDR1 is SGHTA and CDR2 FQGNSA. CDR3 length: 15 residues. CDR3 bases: TGTGCCAGCAGCCCAGGACACCTGAGTGGTGAAAAACTGTTTTTT. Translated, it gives CASSPGHLSGEKLFF.

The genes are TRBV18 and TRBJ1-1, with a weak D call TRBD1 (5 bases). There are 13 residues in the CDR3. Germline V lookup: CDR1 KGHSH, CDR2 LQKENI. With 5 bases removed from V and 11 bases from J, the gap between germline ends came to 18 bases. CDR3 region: CASSEHRRTGAFF. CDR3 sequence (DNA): TGTGCCAGCTCAGAGCACAGGAGAACGGGCGCTTTCTTT.

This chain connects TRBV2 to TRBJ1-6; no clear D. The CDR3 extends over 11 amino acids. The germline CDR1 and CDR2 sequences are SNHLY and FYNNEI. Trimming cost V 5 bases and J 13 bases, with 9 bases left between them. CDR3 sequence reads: CASSRTPPLHF. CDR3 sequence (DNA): TGTGCCAGCAGTCGAACCCCCCCCCTCCACTTT.

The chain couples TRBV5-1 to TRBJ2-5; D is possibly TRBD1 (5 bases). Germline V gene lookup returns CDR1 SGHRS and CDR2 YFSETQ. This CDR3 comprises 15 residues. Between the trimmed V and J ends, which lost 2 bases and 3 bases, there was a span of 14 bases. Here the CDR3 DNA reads TGCGCCAGCAGCTTTGACAGCCCAGGAGAAGAGACCCAGTACTTC. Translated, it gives CASSFDSPGEETQYF.

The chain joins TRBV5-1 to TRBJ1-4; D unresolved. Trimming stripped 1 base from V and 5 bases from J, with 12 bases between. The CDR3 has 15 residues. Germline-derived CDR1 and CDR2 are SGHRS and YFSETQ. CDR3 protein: CASSLSSGRNEKLFF. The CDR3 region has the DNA TGCGCCAGCAGCTTGTCTTCGGGGAGAAATGAAAAACTGTTTTTT.

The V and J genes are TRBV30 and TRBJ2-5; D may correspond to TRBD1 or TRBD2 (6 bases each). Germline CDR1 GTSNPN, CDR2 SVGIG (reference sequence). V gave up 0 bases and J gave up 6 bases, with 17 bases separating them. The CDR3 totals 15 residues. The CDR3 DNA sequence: TGTGCCTGGAGTGTAGGAGGGGGGACACGAAAGACCCAGTACTTC. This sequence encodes CAWSVGGGTRKTQYF.

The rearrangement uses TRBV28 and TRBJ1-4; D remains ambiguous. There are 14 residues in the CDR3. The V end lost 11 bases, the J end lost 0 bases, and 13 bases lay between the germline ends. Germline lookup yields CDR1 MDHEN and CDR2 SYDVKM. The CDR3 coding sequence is TGTGCCGCTGCTGACGGAACAACTAATGAAAAACTGTTTTTT. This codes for CAAADGTTNEKLFF. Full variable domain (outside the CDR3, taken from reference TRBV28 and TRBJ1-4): DVKVTQSSRYLVKRTGEKVFLECVQDMDHENMFWYRQDPGLGLRLIYFSYDVKMKEKGDIPEGYSVSREKKERFSLILESASTNQTSMYLCAAADGTTNEKLFFGSGTQLSVL.

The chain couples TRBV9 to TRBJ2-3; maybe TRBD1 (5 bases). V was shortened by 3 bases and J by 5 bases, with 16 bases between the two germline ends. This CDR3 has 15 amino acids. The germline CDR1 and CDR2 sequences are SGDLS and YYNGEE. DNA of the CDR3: TGTGCCAGCAGCGCCGGCCCGCCCCAGGGAGATACGCAGTATTTT. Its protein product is CASSAGPPQGDTQYF.

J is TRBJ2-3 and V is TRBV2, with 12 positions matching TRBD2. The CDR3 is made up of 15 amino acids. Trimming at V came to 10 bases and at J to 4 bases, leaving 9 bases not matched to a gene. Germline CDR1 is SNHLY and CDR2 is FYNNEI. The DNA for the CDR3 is TGTGCCACCTCGACTAGCGGGGGATTCTCAGATACGCAGTATTTT. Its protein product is CATSTSGGFSDTQYF.

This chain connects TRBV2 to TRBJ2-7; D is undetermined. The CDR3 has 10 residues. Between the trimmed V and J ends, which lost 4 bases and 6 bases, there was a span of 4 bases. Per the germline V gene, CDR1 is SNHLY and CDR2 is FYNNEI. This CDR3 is CASSAFEQYF. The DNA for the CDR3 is TGTGCCAGCAGTGCGTTCGAGCAGTACTTC.